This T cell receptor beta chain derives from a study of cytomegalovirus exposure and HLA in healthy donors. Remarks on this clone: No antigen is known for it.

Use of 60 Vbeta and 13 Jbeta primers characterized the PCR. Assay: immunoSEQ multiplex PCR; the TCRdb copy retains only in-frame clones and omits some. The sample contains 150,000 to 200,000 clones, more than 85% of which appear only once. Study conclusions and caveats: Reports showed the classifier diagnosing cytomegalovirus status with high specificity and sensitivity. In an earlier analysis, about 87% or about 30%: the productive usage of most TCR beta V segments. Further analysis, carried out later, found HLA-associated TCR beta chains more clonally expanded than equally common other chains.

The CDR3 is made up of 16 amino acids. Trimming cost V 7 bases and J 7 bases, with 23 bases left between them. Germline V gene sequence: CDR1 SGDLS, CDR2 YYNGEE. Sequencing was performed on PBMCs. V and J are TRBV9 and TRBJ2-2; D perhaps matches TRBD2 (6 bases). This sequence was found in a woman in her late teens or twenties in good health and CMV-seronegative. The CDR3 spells CASQKAGPTSFGELFF. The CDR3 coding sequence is TGTGCCAGCCAAAAAGCCGGACCGACTAGTTTCGGGGAGCTGTTTTTT.